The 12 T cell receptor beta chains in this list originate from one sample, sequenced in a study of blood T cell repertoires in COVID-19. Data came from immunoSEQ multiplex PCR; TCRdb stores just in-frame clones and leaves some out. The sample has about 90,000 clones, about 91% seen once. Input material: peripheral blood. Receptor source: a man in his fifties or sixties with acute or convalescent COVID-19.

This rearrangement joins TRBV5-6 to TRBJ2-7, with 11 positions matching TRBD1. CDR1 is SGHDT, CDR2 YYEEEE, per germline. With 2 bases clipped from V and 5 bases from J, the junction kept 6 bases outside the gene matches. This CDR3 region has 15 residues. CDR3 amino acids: CASSFGQGAGNEQYF. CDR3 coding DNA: TGTGCCAGCAGCTTCGGACAGGGGGCTGGCAACGAGCAGTACTTC.

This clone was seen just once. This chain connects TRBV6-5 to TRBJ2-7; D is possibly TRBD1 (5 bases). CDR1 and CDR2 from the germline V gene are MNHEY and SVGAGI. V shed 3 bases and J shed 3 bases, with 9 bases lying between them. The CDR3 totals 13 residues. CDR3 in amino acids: CASSYRQGYEQYF. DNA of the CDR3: TGTGCCAGCAGTTATCGGCAGGGCTACGAGCAGTACTTC.

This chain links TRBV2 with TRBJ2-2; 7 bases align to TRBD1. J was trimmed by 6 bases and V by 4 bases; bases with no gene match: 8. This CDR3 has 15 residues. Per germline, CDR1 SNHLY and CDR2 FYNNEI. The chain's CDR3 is CASSGRGRMAGELFF. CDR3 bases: TGTGCCAGCAGTGGAAGGGGGCGCATGGCCGGGGAGCTGTTTTTT.

CDR3 nucleotide sequence: TGTGCCAGCAGAGACAACTCTGGGGCCAACGTCCTGACTTTC. Its translation: CASRDNSGANVLTF. The chain is built from TRBV25-1 and TRBJ2-6, with no clear D. Germline V gene lookup returns CDR1 MGHDK and CDR2 SYGVNS. V lost 6 bases and J lost 0, with 6 bases in between. This CDR3 is built from 14 residues.

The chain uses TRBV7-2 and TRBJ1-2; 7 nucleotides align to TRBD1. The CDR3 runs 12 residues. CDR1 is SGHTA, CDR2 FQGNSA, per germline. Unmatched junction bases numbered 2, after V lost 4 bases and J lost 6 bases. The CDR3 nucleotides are TGTGCCAGCAGCTCGACAGGGAATGGCTACACCTTC. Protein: CASSSTGNGYTF.

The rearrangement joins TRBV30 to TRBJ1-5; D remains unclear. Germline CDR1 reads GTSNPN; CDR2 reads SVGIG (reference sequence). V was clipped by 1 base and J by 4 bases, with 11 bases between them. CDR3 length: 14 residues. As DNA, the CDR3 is TGTGCCTGGAGTGCCCCAGGCTATAATCAGCCCCAGCATTTT. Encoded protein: CAWSAPGYNQPQHF.

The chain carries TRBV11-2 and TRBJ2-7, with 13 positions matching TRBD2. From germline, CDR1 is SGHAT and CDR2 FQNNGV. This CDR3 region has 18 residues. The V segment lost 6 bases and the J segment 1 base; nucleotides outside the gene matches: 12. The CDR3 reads CASRARRLAGGLSYEQYF. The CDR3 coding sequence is TGTGCCAGCAGGGCCCGGCGACTAGCGGGGGGACTATCCTACGAGCAGTACTTC.

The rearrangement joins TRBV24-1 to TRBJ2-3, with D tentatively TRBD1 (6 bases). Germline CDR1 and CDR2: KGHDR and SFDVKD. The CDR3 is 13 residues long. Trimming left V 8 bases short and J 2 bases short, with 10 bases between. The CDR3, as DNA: TGTGCCACCAACCAGGGGTCCACAGATACGCAGTATTTT. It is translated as CATNQGSTDTQYF.

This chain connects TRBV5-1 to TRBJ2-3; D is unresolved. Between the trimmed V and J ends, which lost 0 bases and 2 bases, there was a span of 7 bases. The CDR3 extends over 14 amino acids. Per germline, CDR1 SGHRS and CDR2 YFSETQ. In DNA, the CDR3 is TGCGCCAGCAGCTTGGCGACTCTCACAGATACGCAGTATTTT. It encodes CASSLATLTDTQYF.

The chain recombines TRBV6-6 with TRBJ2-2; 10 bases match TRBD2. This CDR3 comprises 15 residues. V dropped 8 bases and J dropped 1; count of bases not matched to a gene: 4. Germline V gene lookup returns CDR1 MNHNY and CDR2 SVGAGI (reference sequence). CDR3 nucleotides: TGTGCCAGCTCCGGACTAGCGGTGAACACCGGGGAGCTGTTTTTT. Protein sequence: CASSGLAVNTGELFF.

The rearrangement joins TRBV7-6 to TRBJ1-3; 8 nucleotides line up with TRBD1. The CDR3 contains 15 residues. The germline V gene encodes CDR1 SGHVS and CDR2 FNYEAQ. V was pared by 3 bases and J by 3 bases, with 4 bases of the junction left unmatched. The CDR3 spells CASSLTGEYGNTIYF. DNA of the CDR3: TGTGCCAGCAGCTTGACAGGGGAGTATGGAAACACCATATATTTT.

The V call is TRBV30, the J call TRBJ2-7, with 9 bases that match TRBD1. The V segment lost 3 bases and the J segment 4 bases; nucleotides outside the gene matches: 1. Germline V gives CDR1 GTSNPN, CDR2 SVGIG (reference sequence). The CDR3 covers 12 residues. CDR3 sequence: CAWSDRGYEQYF. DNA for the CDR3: TGTGCCTGGAGCGACAGGGGGTACGAGCAGTACTTC.